This T cell receptor beta chain stems from a study of blood T cell repertoires in COVID-19 (TCRdb year 2020). For the study in its entirety: The collaborator samples originated in the United States, Italy and Spain and spanned the acute and convalescent phases of COVID-19. The prospective study material was composed of cDNA or gDNA derived from T cells, B-cell-depleted T cells, or PBMCs. Deeply sampled blood TCRbeta repertoires from subjects exposed to, actively infected with, or recovered from COVID-19 were included in the dataset. The repertoires were released in a freely available public database meant as a resource for research on the immune response to SARS-CoV-2. The samples were drawn from the first 160 participants of the ongoing ImmuneRACE study and from over a thousand subjects provided by 6 global collaborators. Nearly every sample came with metadata listing a de-identified subject ID, COVID-19 status, age in years and sex. Where HLA class I and class II types were available, the types were taken from metadata supplied by the sample provider, not from assay-based typing.

The immunoSEQ Assay, a bias-controlled multiplex PCR, was used to amplify TCRbeta CDR3 regions from genomic DNA. Under the source paper's analysis protocol: The number of nucleated cells in each sample was estimated from the amplification of reference gene primers within the assay. To quantify the absolute abundance of each unique TCRbeta CDR3 rearrangement, sequence reads were collapsed and filtered. Productive Simpson clonality was computed per sample as the square root of Simpson's diversity index over productive rearrangements. TCRdb obtained this table from immuneACCESS and retained in-frame rearrangements with V and J assigned. These tables miss some clones; where compared with another copy, unresolved V genes account for less than half of the shortfall, and the remainder is unexplained. V and J calls and clone size are as listed in that table; D and trimming were resolved from the DNA. This sample holds about 67,000 clones; around 90% were observed only once. The biggest ten clones account for approximately 19% of the sample.

Collaborating institutions collected whole blood in K2EDTA tubes following their own protocols. For TCRbeta analysis, collaborators shipped samples as frozen whole blood, isolated PBMCs, or DNA extracted from either of those sample types. Overall study outcomes, separate from this receptor: Clinical and demographic metadata were provided uncurated, with the amount varying by source and participant.

Points on this clone: The clone's antigen remains unknown. Base qualities are missing; no much larger clone stands one base away.

Compared with germline, V lacks 0 bases and J lacks 2 bases; bases without a gene match: 0. In the germline V gene, CDR1 corresponds to SGHRS and CDR2 to YFSETQ. The CDR3 covers 16 residues, taking in both the cysteine and the phenylalanine. Only the CDR3 portion is preserved as DNA: 48 bases, with reading frame beginning at the first base. The sequence links TRBV5-1 to TRBJ2-2; TRBD2 fits 11 bases in the junction. Sequencing was carried out using peripheral blood. The clonotype originates from a woman at least 80 years old with acute or convalescent COVID-19. The nucleotide sequence reads TGCGCCAGCAGCTTGGGACTAGCGGGAAACACCGGGGAGCTGTTTTTT. Translated, it gives CASSLGLAGNTGELFF. Here the CDR3 is joined to the reference TRBV5-1 and TRBJ2-2 genes, and the full variable domain is: KAGVTQTPRYLIKTRGQQVTLSCSPISGHRSVSWYQQTPGQGLQFLFEYFSETQRNKGNFPGRFSGRQFSNSRSEMNVSTLELGDSALYLCASSLGLAGNTGELFFGEGSRLTVL.